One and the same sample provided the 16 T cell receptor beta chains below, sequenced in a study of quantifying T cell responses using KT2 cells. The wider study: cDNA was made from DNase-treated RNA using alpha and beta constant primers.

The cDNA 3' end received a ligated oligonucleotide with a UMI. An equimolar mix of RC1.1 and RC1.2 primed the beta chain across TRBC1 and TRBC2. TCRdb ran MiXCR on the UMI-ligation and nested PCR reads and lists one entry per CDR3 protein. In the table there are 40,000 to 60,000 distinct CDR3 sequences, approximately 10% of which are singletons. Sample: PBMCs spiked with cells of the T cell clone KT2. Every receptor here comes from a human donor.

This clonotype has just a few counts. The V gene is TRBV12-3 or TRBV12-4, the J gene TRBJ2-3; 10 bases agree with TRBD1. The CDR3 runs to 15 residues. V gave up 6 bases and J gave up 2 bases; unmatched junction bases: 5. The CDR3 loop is CASSPGQGPTDTQYF. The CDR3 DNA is TGTGCCAGCAGCCCGGGACAGGGGCCCACAGATACGCAGTATTTT.

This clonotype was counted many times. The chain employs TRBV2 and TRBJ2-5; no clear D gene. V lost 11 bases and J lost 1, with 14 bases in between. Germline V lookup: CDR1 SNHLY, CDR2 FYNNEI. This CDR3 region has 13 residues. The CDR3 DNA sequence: TGTGCCGCTATTGGGGAATTCCAAGAGACCCAGTACTTC. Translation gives CAAIGEFQETQYF.

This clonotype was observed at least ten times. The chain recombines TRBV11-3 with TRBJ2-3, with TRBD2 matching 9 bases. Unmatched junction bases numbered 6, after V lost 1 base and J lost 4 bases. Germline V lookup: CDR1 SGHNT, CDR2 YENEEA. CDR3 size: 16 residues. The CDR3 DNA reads TGTGCCAGCAGCTTAGGGTCTGGCGGGAGGGCAGATACGCAGTATTTT. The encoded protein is CASSLGSGGRADTQYF.

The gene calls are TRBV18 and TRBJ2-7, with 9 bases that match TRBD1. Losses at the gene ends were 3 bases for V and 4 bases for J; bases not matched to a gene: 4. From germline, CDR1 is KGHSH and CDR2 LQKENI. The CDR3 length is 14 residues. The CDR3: CASSPLDRGYEQYF. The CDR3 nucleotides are TGTGCCAGCTCACCCCTAGACAGGGGGTACGAGCAGTACTTC. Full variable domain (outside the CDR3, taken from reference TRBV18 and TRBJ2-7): NAGVMQNPRHLVRRRGQEARLRCSPMKGHSHVYWYRQLPEEGLKFMVYLQKENIIDESGMPKERFSAEFPKEGPSILRIQQVVRGDSAAYFCASSPLDRGYEQYFGPGTRLTVT.

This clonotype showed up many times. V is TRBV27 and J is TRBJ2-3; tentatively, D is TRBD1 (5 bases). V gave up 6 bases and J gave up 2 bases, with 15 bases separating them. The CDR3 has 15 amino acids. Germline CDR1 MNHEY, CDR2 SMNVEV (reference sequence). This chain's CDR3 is CASSQDTRYTDTQYF. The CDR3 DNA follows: TGTGCCAGCAGCCAGGACACGCGGTACACAGATACGCAGTATTTT.

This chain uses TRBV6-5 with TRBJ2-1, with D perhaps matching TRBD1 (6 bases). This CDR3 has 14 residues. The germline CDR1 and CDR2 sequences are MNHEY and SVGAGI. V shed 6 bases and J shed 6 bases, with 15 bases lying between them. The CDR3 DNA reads TGTGCCAGCAGCCCGCGACAGGTCAGCAATGAGCAGTTCTTC. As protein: CASSPRQVSNEQFF.

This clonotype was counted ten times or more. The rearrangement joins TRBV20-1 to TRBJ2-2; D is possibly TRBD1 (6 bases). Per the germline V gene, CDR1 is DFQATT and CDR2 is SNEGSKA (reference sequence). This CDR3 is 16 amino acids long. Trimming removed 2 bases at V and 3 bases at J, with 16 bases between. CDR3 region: CSARQEQGGDTGELFF. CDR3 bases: TGCAGTGCTAGACAAGAACAGGGTGGCGACACCGGGGAGCTGTTTTTT.

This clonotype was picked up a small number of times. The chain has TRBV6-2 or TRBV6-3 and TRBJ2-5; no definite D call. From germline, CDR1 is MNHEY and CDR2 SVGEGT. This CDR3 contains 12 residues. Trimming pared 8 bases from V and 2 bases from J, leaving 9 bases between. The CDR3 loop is CASGLTQETQYF. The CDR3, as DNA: TGTGCCAGCGGCCTCACACAAGAGACCCAGTACTTC.

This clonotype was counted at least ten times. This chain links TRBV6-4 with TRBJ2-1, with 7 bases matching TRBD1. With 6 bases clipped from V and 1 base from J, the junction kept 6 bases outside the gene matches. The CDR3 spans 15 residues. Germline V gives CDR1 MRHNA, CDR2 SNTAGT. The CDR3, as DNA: TGTGCCAGCAGCGCCCGGACAGGATCCTACAATGAGCAGTTCTTC. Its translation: CASSARTGSYNEQFF.

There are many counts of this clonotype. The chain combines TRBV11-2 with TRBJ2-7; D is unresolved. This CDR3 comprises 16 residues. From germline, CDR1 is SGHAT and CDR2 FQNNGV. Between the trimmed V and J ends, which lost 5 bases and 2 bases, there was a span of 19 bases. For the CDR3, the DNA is TGTGCCAGCAGCCGCTCGTCACTGGCCGCAACCTACGAGCAGTACTTC. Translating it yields CASSRSSLAATYEQYF.

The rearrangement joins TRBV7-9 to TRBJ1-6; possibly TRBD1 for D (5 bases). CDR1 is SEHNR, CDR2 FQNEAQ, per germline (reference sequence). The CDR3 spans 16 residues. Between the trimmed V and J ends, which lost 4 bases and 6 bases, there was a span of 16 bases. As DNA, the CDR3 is TGTGCCAGCAGCTCCCGGGACTTCCAGATTAATTCACCCCTCCACTTT. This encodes CASSSRDFQINSPLHF.

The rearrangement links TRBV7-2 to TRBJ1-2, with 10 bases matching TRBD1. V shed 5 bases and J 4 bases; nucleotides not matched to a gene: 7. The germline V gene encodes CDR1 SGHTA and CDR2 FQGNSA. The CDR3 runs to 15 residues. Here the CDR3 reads CASSGDRGAGYGYTF. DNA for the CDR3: TGTGCCAGCAGCGGGGACAGGGGCGCGGGCTATGGCTACACCTTC.

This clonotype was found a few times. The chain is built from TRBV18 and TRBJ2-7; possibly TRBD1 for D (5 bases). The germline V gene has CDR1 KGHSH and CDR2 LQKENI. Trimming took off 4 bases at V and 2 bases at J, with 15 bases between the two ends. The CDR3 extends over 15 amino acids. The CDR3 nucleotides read TGTGCCAGCTCACGGATGCAGGGCTCGCCCTACGAGCAGTACTTC. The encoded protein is CASSRMQGSPYEQYF. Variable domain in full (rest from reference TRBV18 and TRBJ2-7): NAGVMQNPRHLVRRRGQEARLRCSPMKGHSHVYWYRQLPEEGLKFMVYLQKENIIDESGMPKERFSAEFPKEGPSILRIQQVVRGDSAAYFCASSRMQGSPYEQYFGPGTRLTVT.

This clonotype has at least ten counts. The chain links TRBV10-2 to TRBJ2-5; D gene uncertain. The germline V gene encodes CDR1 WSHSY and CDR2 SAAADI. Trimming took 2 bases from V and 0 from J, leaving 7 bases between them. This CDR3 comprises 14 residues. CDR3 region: CASSEGMYQETQYF. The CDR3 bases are TGCGCCAGCAGTGAGGGCATGTACCAAGAGACCCAGTACTTC.

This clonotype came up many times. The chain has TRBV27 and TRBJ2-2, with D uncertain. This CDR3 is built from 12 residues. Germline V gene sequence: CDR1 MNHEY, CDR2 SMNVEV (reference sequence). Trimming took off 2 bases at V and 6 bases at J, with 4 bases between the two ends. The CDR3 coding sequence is TGTGCCAGCAGTTTAAGAGCCGGGGAGCTGTTTTTT. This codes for CASSLRAGELFF.

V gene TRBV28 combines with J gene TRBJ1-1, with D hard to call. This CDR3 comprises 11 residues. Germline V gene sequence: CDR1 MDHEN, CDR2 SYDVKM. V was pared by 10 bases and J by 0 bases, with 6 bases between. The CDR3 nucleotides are TGTGCCACCGACTTGAACACTGAAGCTTTCTTT. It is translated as CATDLNTEAFF.